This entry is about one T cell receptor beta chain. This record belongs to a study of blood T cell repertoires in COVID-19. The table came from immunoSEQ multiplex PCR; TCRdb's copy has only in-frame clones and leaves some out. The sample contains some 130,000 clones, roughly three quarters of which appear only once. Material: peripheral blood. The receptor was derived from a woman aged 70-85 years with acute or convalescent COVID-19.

The CDR3 DNA reads as TGTGCCAGCAGTATAAGCCACAGGGGGATGAACGAGCAGTACTTC. Translation: CASSISHRGMNEQYF. The chain carries TRBV28 and TRBJ2-7, with 8 bases lining up with TRBD1. Trimming at V came to 5 bases and at J to 5 bases, leaving 11 bases not matched to a gene. There are 15 residues in the CDR3. Germline loops: CDR1 MDHEN, CDR2 SYDVKM.